Presented here are 32 T cell receptor beta chains from one specimen sequenced in a study of PD-L1 blockade in urothelial cancer (dated by TCRdb to the late 2010s). Libraries were constructed by the immunoSEQ multiplex PCR assay. TCRdb holds this immuneACCESS table with in-frame rearrangements only. Some clones are missing; in checked studies, unresolved V genes explain under half, and the rest has no known cause. The sample data list 85,000 to 100,000 clones, and roughly nine tenths of these were observed just once. 8% to 9.5% of the sample belongs to the ten largest clones. The input for sequencing was PBMCs, taken around atezolizumab (anti-PD-L1) treatment. All receptors derive from a man aged 55 to 70 with urothelial cancer.

The rearrangement uses TRBV18 and TRBJ1-1, with D perhaps TRBD1 (5 bases). The V and J ends lost 1 base and 0 bases respectively, with 6 bases between them. The V gene's germline CDR1 is KGHSH and CDR2 LQKENI. The CDR3 consists of 14 residues. CDR3 sequence: CASSPRGLNTEAFF. As DNA, the CDR3 is TGTGCCAGCTCACCACGGGGCCTGAACACTGAAGCTTTCTTT.

V is TRBV4-2 and J is TRBJ1-1; D possibly corresponds to TRBD1 (5 bases). This CDR3 comprises 14 residues. Germline V gene sequence: CDR1 LGHNA, CDR2 YNFKEQ. Between the trimmed V and J ends, which lost 4 bases and 4 bases, there was a span of 13 bases. CDR3 sequence reads: CASSPEGAPTEAFF. Here the CDR3 DNA reads TGTGCCAGCAGCCCGGAAGGGGCCCCCACTGAAGCTTTCTTT.

The rearrangement joins TRBV6-6 to TRBJ2-5; no clear D. Trimming shortened V by 3 bases and J by 5 bases, and 7 bases separated the two germline ends. CDR3 length: 12 residues. Germline CDR1 MNHNY, CDR2 SVGAGI (reference sequence). CDR3 in amino acids: CASSYSEETQYF. CDR3 DNA sequence: TGTGCCAGCAGTTATTCGGAGGAGACCCAGTACTTC.

The sample holds one count of this clone. One junction end disagrees with the germline gene, perhaps due to a read error. The J gene is TRBJ2-3, the V gene TRBV11-2; TRBD2 is a possible D gene (5 bases). Per the germline V gene, CDR1 is SGHAT and CDR2 is FQNNGV. The CDR3 runs 15 residues. CDR3 sequence: CASSFASSSIDTQYF. The CDR3 DNA follows: TGTGCCAGCAGCTTCGCATCTAGCAGCATAGATACGCAGTATTTT.

In nucleotides, the CDR3 is TGTGCCATTGGACAGGGGGGAGCTGAAGCTTTCTTT. The encoded protein is CAIGQGGAEAFF. The rearrangement links TRBV10-3 to TRBJ1-1, with TRBD1 matching over 10 bases. Germline assignment: CDR1 ENHRY and CDR2 SYGVKD. The ends lost 9 bases at V and 6 bases at J; junction bases unmatched: 4. This CDR3 region has 12 residues.

The chain couples TRBV6-5 to TRBJ2-7, with TRBD1 matching 11 bases. This CDR3 has 14 residues. V shed 4 bases, J shed 7 bases, and the junction held 6 bases outside the gene matches. Germline-derived CDR1 and CDR2 are MNHEY and SVGAGI. Here the CDR3 DNA reads TGTGCCAGCAGTTGGACCGGGACAGGGGGTGAGCAGTACTTC. Amino acid sequence: CASSWTGTGGEQYF.

CDR3 residues: CASSQEASGGSYEQYF. Written as DNA, the CDR3 is TGTGCCAGCAGCCAAGAGGCTAGCGGGGGGTCCTACGAGCAGTACTTC. This rearrangement joins TRBV5-5 to TRBJ2-7, with 11 positions matching TRBD2. Germline-derived CDR1 and CDR2 are SGHKS and YYEKEE (reference sequence). V gave up 4 bases and J gave up 1 base; unmatched junction bases: 7. CDR3 size: 16 residues.

This chain links TRBV5-1 with TRBJ2-5; 8 nucleotides align to TRBD1. The germline V gene has CDR1 SGHRS and CDR2 YFSETQ. The CDR3 has 14 residues. V was clipped by 5 bases and J by 4 bases; unmatched bases: 7. Here the CDR3 reads CASSPGQGSETQYF. CDR3 DNA: TGCGCCAGCAGTCCCGGACAGGGCTCAGAGACCCAGTACTTC. The variable domain in full, with the rest retrieved from reference TRBV5-1 and TRBJ2-5, is KAGVTQTPRYLIKTRGQQVTLSCSPISGHRSVSWYQQTPGQGLQFLFEYFSETQRNKGNFPGRFSGRQFSNSRSEMNVSTLELGDSALYLCASSPGQGSETQYFGPGTRLLVL.

The V call is TRBV6-1, the J call TRBJ1-1; TRBD1 might be the D (5 bases). Deletions cut 2 bases from V and 4 bases from J, with 14 bases between. The CDR3 extends over 15 amino acids. CDR1 and CDR2 from the germline V gene are MNHNS and SASEGT. DNA of the CDR3: TGTGCCAGCAGTGAAAGGCAGGGCGGGGCCACTGAAGCTTTCTTT. Protein: CASSERQGGATEAFF.

This chain links TRBV4-2 with TRBJ1-4, with 8 nucleotides matching TRBD1. CDR1 is LGHNA, CDR2 YNFKEQ, per germline. After removal of 4 bases from V and 0 bases from J, the junction contained 4 bases not matched to a gene. The length of the CDR3 is 16 residues. CDR3 amino acids: CASSPDRAATNEKLFF. The CDR3 coding sequence is TGTGCCAGCAGCCCGGACAGGGCAGCAACTAATGAAAAACTGTTTTTT.

This chain's CDR3 is CAKRAGTGFGNTIYF. The CDR3 DNA sequence: TGTGCCAAAAGAGCCGGGACAGGGTTTGGAAACACCATATATTTT. The J gene is TRBJ1-3, the V gene TRBV7-3; 9 nucleotides match TRBD1. The CDR3 has 15 amino acids. Losses at the gene ends were 10 bases for V and 3 bases for J; bases not matched to a gene: 10. The germline gives CDR1 SGHTA, CDR2 FQGTGA.

This chain uses TRBV11-2 with TRBJ2-7; 10 bases are a match to TRBD2. Germline CDR1 and CDR2: SGHAT and FQNNGV. Losses at the gene ends were 3 bases for V and 4 bases for J; bases not matched to a gene: 6. The CDR3 contains 15 residues. The DNA for the CDR3 is TGTGCCAGCAGCTTGTCCGGGACTAGCGTTTACGAGCAGTACTTC. Its translation: CASSLSGTSVYEQYF. Complete variable domain (other parts from reference TRBV11-2 and TRBJ2-7): EAGVAQSPRYKIIEKRQSVAFWCNPISGHATLYWYQQILGQGPKLLIQFQNNGVVDDSQLPKDRFSAERLKGVDSTLKIQPAKLEDSAVYLCASSLSGTSVYEQYFGPGTRLTVT.

The genes are TRBV4-3 and TRBJ2-3, with 9 bases matching TRBD1. This CDR3 contains 15 residues. J lost 5 bases, V lost 4 bases, and 7 bases had no gene match. CDR1 and CDR2 from the germline V gene are LGHNA and YSLEER. The CDR3 region is CASSRRDRDQDTQYF. In DNA, the CDR3 is TGCGCCAGCAGCCGCCGGGACAGGGACCAAGATACGCAGTATTTT.

The V call is TRBV7-2, the J call TRBJ2-3; 7 bases line up with TRBD2. The germline gives CDR1 SGHTA, CDR2 FQGNSA. With 5 bases clipped from V and 6 bases from J, the junction kept 8 bases outside the gene matches. The CDR3 spans 14 residues. The CDR3 DNA reads as TGTGCCAGCAGCGCCGGACTAGTCTGGGATACGCAGTATTTT. Translating it yields CASSAGLVWDTQYF.

The V and J genes are TRBV7-2 and TRBJ2-1; D gene unclear. The germline CDR1 and CDR2 sequences are SGHTA and FQGNSA. The length of the CDR3 is 12 residues. Trimming removed 5 bases at V and 12 bases at J, with 14 bases between. CDR3 region: CASSIFGLGQFF. Written as DNA, the CDR3 is TGTGCCAGCAGCATCTTCGGGTTGGGGCAGTTCTTC.

The chain couples TRBV7-9 to TRBJ2-7, with 10 bases matching TRBD2. V shed 5 bases, J shed 7 bases, and the junction held 8 bases outside the gene matches. CDR3 size: 14 residues. In germline, CDR1 is SEHNR, CDR2 FQNEAQ (reference sequence). CDR3 coding DNA: TGTGCCAGCAGCGCCGGGACTAGCGCTTCGGAGCAGTACTTC. Amino acids: CASSAGTSASEQYF.

V gene TRBV9 combines with J gene TRBJ2-1; TRBD2 might be the D (5 bases). V was pared by 0 bases and J by 8 bases, with 15 bases between. Germline CDR1 SGDLS, CDR2 YYNGEE. This CDR3 has 15 amino acids. Here the CDR3 DNA reads TGTGCCAGCAGCGTAGGGGGAGCTCGTATATATGAGCAGTTCTTC. It is translated as CASSVGGARIYEQFF.

The rearrangement joins TRBV5-1 to TRBJ2-7; 10 positions agree with TRBD1. This CDR3 is built from 15 residues. Germline-derived CDR1 and CDR2 are SGHRS and YFSETQ. J was trimmed by 7 bases and V by 3 bases; bases with no gene match: 10. In nucleotides, the CDR3 is TGCGCCAGCAGCTACGGGGACAGGGGTAACGGAGAGCAGTACTTC. Translating it yields CASSYGDRGNGEQYF.

This clone has more than one count but fewer than ten. This rearrangement joins TRBV7-2 to TRBJ1-5; perhaps TRBD1 as D (6 bases). V was trimmed by 1 base and J by 6 bases, leaving 10 bases between them. Looked up from germline, CDR1 is SGHTA and CDR2 is FQGNSA. CDR3 length: 14 amino acids. The CDR3 is CASSLGQGTQPQHF. Written as DNA, the CDR3 is TGTGCCAGCAGCTTAGGCCAGGGGACTCAGCCCCAGCATTTT. The variable domain in full, with the rest retrieved from reference TRBV7-2 and TRBJ1-5, is GAGVSQSPSNKVTEKGKDVELRCDPISGHTALYWYRQSLGQGLEFLIYFQGNSAPDKSGLPSDRFSAERTGGSVSTLTIQRTQQEDSAVYLCASSLGQGTQPQHFGDGTRLSIL.

As regards this clone: The DNA is omitted, as the CDR3 cannot be located on it reliably, and the CDR3 follows TCRdb's listing. V gene TRBV7-2 combines with J gene TRBJ2-1; TRBD1, the table's D call, lacks a check against the DNA. The CDR3 is 14 residues long, counting both termini. CDR1 is SGHTA and CDR2 is FQGNSA in the germline V gene. The CDR3: CASSLVGTGTGKFF.

V is TRBV18 and J is TRBJ2-1; 9 nucleotides match TRBD1. There are 14 residues in the CDR3. Trimming at V came to 1 base and at J to 5 bases, leaving 0 bases not matched to a gene. Looked up from germline, CDR1 is KGHSH and CDR2 is LQKENI. The CDR3 region is CASSPRDRDNEQFF. In DNA, the CDR3 is TGTGCCAGCTCACCACGGGACAGGGACAATGAGCAGTTCTTC.

The table lists this clone with a few counts. The rearrangement joins TRBV2 to TRBJ2-1, with D unresolved. Germline lookup yields CDR1 SNHLY and CDR2 FYNNEI. The CDR3 runs 11 residues. V shed 8 bases and J shed 4 bases, with 6 bases lying between them. CDR3 protein: CASLSYNEQFF. CDR3 DNA sequence: TGTGCCAGCTTGTCATACAATGAGCAGTTCTTC.

The chain links TRBV6-5 to TRBJ2-3, with 8 nucleotides matching TRBD2. Trimming removed 4 bases from V and 5 bases from J; junction bases left unmatched: 8. CDR3 length equals 15 residues. CDR1 and CDR2 from the germline V gene are MNHEY and SVGAGI. The CDR3 loop reads CASSSGGGPVDTQYF. The CDR3 coding sequence is TGTGCCAGCAGTTCCGGGGGGGGGCCGGTAGATACGCAGTATTTT.

The chain employs TRBV5-1 and TRBJ1-1, with D possibly TRBD1 on 6 matching bases. This CDR3 is 15 amino acids long. V was cut by 1 base and J by 4 bases, with 14 bases left in between. Germline V gene sequence: CDR1 SGHRS, CDR2 YFSETQ. CDR3 amino acids: CASSLRAGAGTEAFF. CDR3 sequence (DNA): TGCGCCAGCAGCTTGAGGGCGGGGGCGGGCACTGAAGCTTTCTTT.

CDR3 DNA: TGTGCCAGCAGCCCAGGCAGGCGTTCTGGGGCCAACGTCCTGACTTTC. It is translated as CASSPGRRSGANVLTF. The chain is built from TRBV7-2 and TRBJ2-6; D call uncertain. This CDR3 comprises 16 residues. Per the germline V gene, CDR1 is SGHTA and CDR2 is FQGNSA. V dropped 5 bases and J dropped 1 base, with 12 bases sitting between them.

This clone was recorded only once. The chain is built from TRBV7-2 and TRBJ2-1; 11 bases line up with TRBD2. J gave up 8 bases and V 3 bases, and 6 bases lay outside the gene matches. This CDR3 is built from 15 residues. Per germline, CDR1 SGHTA and CDR2 FQGNSA. CDR3 bases: TGTGCCAGCAGCTTCGGGCTAGCGGGGGGTTATGAGCAGTTCTTC. This sequence encodes CASSFGLAGGYEQFF.

This clone was seen more than once but under ten times. The chain uses TRBV6-1 and TRBJ2-1; 8 nucleotides align to TRBD1. The V gene's germline CDR1 is MNHNS and CDR2 SASEGT. Trimming cost V 4 bases and J 10 bases; bases outside gene matches: 9. This CDR3 is 14 amino acids long. In DNA form, the CDR3 reads TGTGCCAGCAGTGGGGACAGGTCCGATGTGGAGCAGTTCTTC. Protein sequence: CASSGDRSDVEQFF.

V is TRBV11-3 and J is TRBJ2-7; D is ambiguous. CDR3 length equals 12 residues. Germline CDR1 reads SGHNT; CDR2 reads YENEEA. The V gene lost 5 bases and the J gene lost 5 bases, with 10 bases spanning the gap. The CDR3 DNA is TGTGCCAGCAGCAAAGAGGTCGACGAGCAGTACTTC. Amino acids: CASSKEVDEQYF.

This chain uses TRBV2 with TRBJ1-2; no clear D gene. With 3 bases removed from V and 8 bases from J, the gap between germline ends came to 13 bases. The CDR3 is made up of 13 amino acids. Germline CDR1 reads SNHLY; CDR2 reads FYNNEI. DNA of the CDR3: TGTGCCAGCAGTGATCGTCAGCTCGGGGGCTACACCTTC. Its translation is CASSDRQLGGYTF.

The V call is TRBV4-1, the J call TRBJ1-1; 10 bases are shared with TRBD1. CDR3 size: 17 residues. Trimming took 1 base from V and 4 from J; bases not matched to a gene: 9. Germline V lookup: CDR1 MGHRA, CDR2 YSYEKL. CDR3 DNA: TGCGCCAGCAGCCAAGGGGACAGGGGCTCAAAGGGCACTGAAGCTTTCTTT. Its protein is CASSQGDRGSKGTEAFF.

The gene calls are TRBV18 and TRBJ2-3, with TRBD2 matching over 11 bases. The CDR3 loop spans 15 amino acids. V shed 9 bases, J shed 1 base, and the junction held 6 bases outside the gene matches. Germline loops: CDR1 KGHSH, CDR2 LQKENI. CDR3 residues: CASTAGLAGTDTQYF. The CDR3 DNA is TGTGCCAGTACGGCGGGACTAGCGGGCACAGATACGCAGTATTTT. The whole variable domain, remainder taken from reference TRBV18 and TRBJ2-3, is NAGVMQNPRHLVRRRGQEARLRCSPMKGHSHVYWYRQLPEEGLKFMVYLQKENIIDESGMPKERFSAEFPKEGPSILRIQQVVRGDSAAYFCASTAGLAGTDTQYFGPGTRLTVL.

The CDR3 DNA is TGTGCCAGCAGCCAGGGGGGCAGGCATGAAAAACTGTTTTTT. It encodes CASSQGGRHEKLFF. The V and J genes are TRBV2 and TRBJ1-4; 7 bases are a match to TRBD1. The CDR3 is made up of 14 amino acids. Germline V gives CDR1 SNHLY, CDR2 FYNNEI. With V trimmed by 6 bases and J by 6 bases, 7 bases remained unmatched.